What follows is one T cell receptor beta chain and its context. Its target is unknown. All participating donors were Caucasian adults from Nashville, Tennessee. CDR3 length: 12 residues. The germline V gene has CDR1 ENHRY and CDR2 SYGVKD. V was clipped by 8 bases and J by 4 bases, with 9 bases between them. The data were taken from a study of shared clonotypes between healthy human individuals. Assay used: immunoSEQ multiplex PCR; TCRdb lists only in-frame clones, some missing. The data show some 700,000 clones, about nine tenths seen once. Findings and limits, study-wide: Naive subsets generally exceeded memory subsets in estimated richness. Shared clonotypes across all four donors exceeded non-shared ones in generation probability.

The source of this sequence is a man aged 18 to 29 in good health. Some clones in this sample may be carry-over from other donors' samples. The sequenced sample was memory CD8+ T cells from PBMCs. Subset: CD45RO+ cells pooled with CCR7-negative TemRA cells. The gene calls are TRBV10-3 and TRBJ2-1; possible D gene TRBD2, 5 bases. Here the CDR3 DNA reads TGTGCCATCGGCGGGTCGTACAATGAGCAGTTCTTC. Residues: CAIGGSYNEQFF.